This paragraph reports one T cell receptor (beta chain). This clonotype has at least ten counts. What antigen it recognizes has not been identified. Base qualities are missing; no much larger clone stands one base away. The data derive from a study of immune aging and cytomegalovirus after organ transplant (dated by TCRdb to about 2021). Regarding the research as a whole: All transplant recipients received three-drug immunosuppression with prednisone, tacrolimus, and mycophenolate. Paper-wide results and their limitations: Large clones contained a bigger proportion of TEMRA cells, and over time the seven largest clones (more than 1,800 cells) picked up aged and TEMRA cells and lost TCM cells. Since the sequencing data did not include a CD57 measurement, a conservative gene-based definition of aging was used in its place. Post-transplant increases in aged-phenotype cells were observed regardless of clone size, following viremia and occurring earlier in large clones (days 200-264) than in small clones.

The sample's time point, from its label and the paper: five sample-tagged time points from pre-transplant (day -1) to day 368 post-transplant, pooled. After thawing, PBMC were stimulated with a CMV IE-1 overlapping peptide library for approximately eleven hours, with no transport inhibitors added. After thawing, cells were rested overnight and were then stimulated in R10 medium with CD28/CD49d costimulation. The IE-1 peptide library consisted of 15-amino-acid peptides overlapping by 11 amino acids. Each time point was barcoded using BD Single-Cell Multiplexing Kit Sample Tags, after which the barcoded samples were pooled and stained with oligo-conjugated anti-CD45RA plus sorting antibodies. A BD FACSAria III was used to sort CMV-responsive CD8+CD137+ and CD4+CD154+ T cells at 4-way purity. EDTA vacutainers were used to collect blood, which was then processed with a Ficoll gradient within 1-24 hours.

CDR1 and CDR2 (PRHDT, FYEKMQ) derive from the germline V gene (reference sequence). The germline ends are 11 bases apart after V is trimmed by 5 bases and J by 4 bases. From the cysteine up to the phenylalanine, the CDR3 has a length of 14 residues. The kept DNA is CDR3 alone, 42 bases in frame from the first base. The library was obtained by single-cell sequencing. The reads were generated on an Illumina NovaSeq 6000. The BD Rhapsody Targeted mRNA and AbSeq Reagent Kit was used in a microwell format for cell capture and library preparation. The libraries included TCR, sample tags, AbSeq, and targeted mRNA from the Human T-Cell Expression Panel, along with custom TOX and TOX2 primers. Sequencing of the libraries was done on an Illumina NovaSeq. In the paper's pipeline: The analysis covered about 9,800 cells in total, of which fewer than 8,500 were CD8 T cells and 4494 were CD8 T cells with an identifiable TCR CDR3. On the Seven Bridges Genomics platform, raw data were run through the BD Rhapsody Targeted Analysis Pipeline with V(D)J processing. SeqGeq 1.6.0 was used for quality control, Sample Tag demultiplexing with Lex-BDSMK, clone identification with VDJ Explorer, and Seurat clustering. Clones making up <1% of CD8 T cells were classified as non-expanded, and clones making up >2.5% of the sample were classified as clonal expansions. TCRdb itself trimmed the public reads at Q25 with fastp, ran MiXCR and retained productive beta chains. Every distinct CDR3 protein forms one entry, paired with its most common genes and DNA. The V and J calls come from TCRdb's annotation, not from the publication. The sample table shows tens of thousands of distinct CDR3 sequences, and 36% are seen once. Clones ranked in the top ten supply 25% of the sample.

The sample here was CMV peptide-activated CD4+ and CD8+ T cells sorted from blood, taken at five time points, pooled. What the cell subset or site label conveys for this sample: sorted CD8+CD137+ and CD4+CD154+ T cells after about 11 h CMV IE-1 peptide stimulation. This TCR was sampled from a female donor who had a heart transplant and CMV viremia. The rearranged segments are TRBV13 and TRBJ2-2; TRBD1 is a possible D gene, resting on 5 matching bases. The CDR3 protein is CASSLRTLTGELFF. The DNA is as follows: TGTGCCAGCAGCCTCCGGACACTCACCGGGGAGCTGTTTTTT.